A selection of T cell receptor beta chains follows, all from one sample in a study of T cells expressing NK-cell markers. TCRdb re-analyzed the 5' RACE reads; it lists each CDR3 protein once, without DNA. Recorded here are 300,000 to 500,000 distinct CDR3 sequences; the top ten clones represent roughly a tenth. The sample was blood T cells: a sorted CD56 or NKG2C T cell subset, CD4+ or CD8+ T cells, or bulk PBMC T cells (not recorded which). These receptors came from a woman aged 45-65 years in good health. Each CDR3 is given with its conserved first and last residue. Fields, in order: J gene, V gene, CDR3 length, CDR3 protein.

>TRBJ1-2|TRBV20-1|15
CSASPKTGPGYGYTF
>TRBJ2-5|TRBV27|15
CASSPLGEARETQYF
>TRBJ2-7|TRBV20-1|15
CSARASLAGTYEQYF
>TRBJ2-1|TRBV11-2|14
CASSLEGGLVAEFF
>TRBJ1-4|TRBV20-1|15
CSARQGRTSNEKLFF
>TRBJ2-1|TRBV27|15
CASSLRLAGGFEQFF
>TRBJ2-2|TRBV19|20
CASSAPRRPSGRISRGELFF
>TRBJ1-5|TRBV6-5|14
CASSPGRGTQPQHF
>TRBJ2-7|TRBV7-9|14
CASSLETTRDEQYF
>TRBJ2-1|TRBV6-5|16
CASRAGLAGGENEQFF
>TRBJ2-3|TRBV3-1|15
CASSQEGPKTDTQYF
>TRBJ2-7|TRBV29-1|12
CSVGEGQYEQYF
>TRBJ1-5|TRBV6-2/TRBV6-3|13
CASKVSSNQPQHF
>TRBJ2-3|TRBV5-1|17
CASSLGTSGRLTDTQYF
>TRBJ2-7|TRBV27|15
CASSRTSGRVYEQYF
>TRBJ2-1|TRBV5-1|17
CASSLGDRGQPYNEQFF
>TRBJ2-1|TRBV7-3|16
CASSLTSGLAINEQFF
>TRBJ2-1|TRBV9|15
CASTPEGGTYNEQFF
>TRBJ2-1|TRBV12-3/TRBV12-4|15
CASRPSGRFYNEQFF
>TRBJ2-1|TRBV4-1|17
CASSQDGTSGRVREQFF
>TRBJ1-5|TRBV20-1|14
CSARIGGGGQPQHF
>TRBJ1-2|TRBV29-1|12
CSGKEPNYGYTF
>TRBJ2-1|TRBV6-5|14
CASSYSTGNNEQFF
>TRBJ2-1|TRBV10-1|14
CAGPSPDCLSEQFF
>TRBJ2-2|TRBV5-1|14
CASSLSDRAGELFF
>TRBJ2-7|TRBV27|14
CASRNAGGPYEQYF
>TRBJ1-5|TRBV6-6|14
CASSHDGTVGYQHF
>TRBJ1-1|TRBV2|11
CASRHDFRAFF
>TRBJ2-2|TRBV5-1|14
CASSFAERLGELFF
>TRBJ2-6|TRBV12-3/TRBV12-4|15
CASSPRVGGANVLTF
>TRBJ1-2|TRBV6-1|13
CASSHPGGRGYTF
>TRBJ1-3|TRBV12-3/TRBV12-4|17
CASSFVISGASGNTIYF
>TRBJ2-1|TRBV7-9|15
CASSLVGGPFNEQFF
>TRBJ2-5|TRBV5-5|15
CASSTATGGQETQYF
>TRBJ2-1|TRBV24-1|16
CATSEGGTGIDNEQFF
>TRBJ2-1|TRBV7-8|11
CASTVLNEQFF
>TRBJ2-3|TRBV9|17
CASSGKRQGGHTDTQYF
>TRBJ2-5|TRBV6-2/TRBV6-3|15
CASSYSLKQRETQYF
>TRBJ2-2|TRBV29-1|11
CSARGSGELFF
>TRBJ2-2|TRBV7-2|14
CASKRPAIPGELFF
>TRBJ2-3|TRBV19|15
CASSMGQGLPDTQYF
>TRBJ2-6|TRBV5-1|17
CASSPATGGAGANVLTF
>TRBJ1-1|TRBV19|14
CASSAGTGVTEAFF
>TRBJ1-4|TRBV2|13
CASSENMPEKLFF
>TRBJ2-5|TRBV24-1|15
CATSGGGRAQETQYF
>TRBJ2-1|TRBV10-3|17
CAISPQFRLAGTNEQFF
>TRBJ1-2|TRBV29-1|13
CSVGAEQLYGYTF
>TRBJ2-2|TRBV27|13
CASSLRVFGELFF
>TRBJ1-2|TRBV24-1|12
CATSDLVRGYTF
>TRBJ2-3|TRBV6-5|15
CASSYRDYRADTQYF
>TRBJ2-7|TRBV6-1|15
CASSVLLAGSGEQYF
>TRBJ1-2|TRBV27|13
CASRLGSTVGYTF
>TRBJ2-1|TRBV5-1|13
CASSQRAYNEQFF
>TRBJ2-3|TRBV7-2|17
CASSLDSTSLAGSVWYF
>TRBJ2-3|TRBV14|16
CASSQETGTYTDTQYF
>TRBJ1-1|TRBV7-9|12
CASSLGTAEAFF
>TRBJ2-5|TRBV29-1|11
CSTAGRETQYF